The 32 T cell receptor beta chains given below trace back to one sample, sequenced in a study of cytomegalovirus exposure and HLA in healthy donors. PCR used 60 Vbeta primers and 13 Jbeta primers. Clones were read by immunoSEQ multiplex PCR, and TCRdb kept only the in-frame ones, dropping some. Among roughly 99,000 clones listed, more than 75% were seen once. Sequences were obtained from PBMCs. All receptors come from a woman aged 40-49 years in good health and CMV-seronegative.

This clone has at least ten counts. This chain links TRBV7-9 with TRBJ1-1, with D perhaps matching TRBD1 (6 bases). CDR1 is SEHNR and CDR2 is FQNEAQ in the germline V gene (reference sequence). CDR3 length equals 15 residues. Between the trimmed V and J ends, which lost 5 bases and 0 bases, there was a span of 13 bases. In DNA, the CDR3 is TGTGCCAGCAGCCCCGGACAGCCCATGAACACTGAAGCTTTCTTT. Translation: CASSPGQPMNTEAFF.

This chain links TRBV10-3 with TRBJ2-3; 9 bases agree with TRBD1. V was pared by 2 bases and J by 2 bases, with 2 bases of the junction left unmatched. CDR1 and CDR2 from the germline V gene are ENHRY and SYGVKD. The CDR3 extends over 15 amino acids. This chain's CDR3 is CAISEGQGYTDTQYF. The CDR3 bases are TGTGCCATCAGTGAGGGACAGGGGTACACAGATACGCAGTATTTT.

The rearrangement links TRBV29-1 to TRBJ1-5; 10 positions agree with TRBD1. CDR3 length equals 13 residues. CDR1 is SQVTM, CDR2 ANQGSEA, per germline. Trimming cost V 7 bases and J 7 bases; bases outside gene matches: 7. As DNA, the CDR3 is TGCAGCGCCGGGGACAGGGGTGGCCAGCCCCAGCATTTT. Translating gives CSAGDRGGQPQHF.

The gene calls are TRBV4-1 and TRBJ1-6, with D tentatively TRBD1 (5 bases). CDR1 and CDR2 (germline): MGHRA, YSYEKL. This CDR3 is built from 14 residues. V lost 1 base, J lost 11 bases, and 12 bases lay in between. CDR3 sequence: CASSQGRQRAPLHF. The CDR3 DNA follows: TGCGCCAGCAGCCAAGGGAGACAGCGGGCACCCCTCCACTTT.

The V call is TRBV11-3, the J call TRBJ2-7; 8 bases agree with TRBD1. CDR3 length: 15 amino acids. The germline V gene encodes CDR1 SGHNT and CDR2 YENEEA. Trimming cost V 5 bases and J 7 bases; bases outside gene matches: 13. The CDR3 region has the DNA TGTGCCAGCAGCGCCGGGACAGGCCACCGAGCGGAGCAGTACTTC. Amino acid sequence: CASSAGTGHRAEQYF.

The chain carries TRBV5-1 and TRBJ1-2; TRBD1 agrees at 9 bases. The CDR3 spans 14 residues. The trim removed 4 bases at V and 4 bases at J, leaving 5 bases unmatched. CDR1 and CDR2 from the germline V gene are SGHRS and YFSETQ. In DNA form, the CDR3 reads TGCGCCAGCAGCCCGGGACAGGGTGGCTATGGCTACACCTTC. Protein: CASSPGQGGYGYTF.

The rearrangement links TRBV7-9 to TRBJ2-2; 8 positions match TRBD2. Germline loops: CDR1 SEHNR, CDR2 FQNEAQ (reference sequence). The CDR3 has 18 residues. Trimming took 3 bases from V and 3 from J; bases not matched to a gene: 12. CDR3 sequence reads: CASSFEFGGAKDTGELFF. DNA of the CDR3: TGTGCCAGCAGCTTCGAGTTCGGGGGGGCCAAGGACACCGGGGAGCTGTTTTTT.

This clone was detected once. V gene TRBV5-4 combines with J gene TRBJ1-2, with D unresolved. The germline V and J ends were trimmed by 0 bases and 4 bases, with 7 bases remaining between them. Germline V gene sequence: CDR1 SGHNT, CDR2 YYREEE (reference sequence). This CDR3 region has 13 residues. The CDR3 loop is CASSLDSRYGYTF. Written as DNA, the CDR3 is TGTGCCAGCAGCTTGGACAGCCGCTATGGCTACACCTTC.

The CDR3 loop reads CASKFGNSPLHF. The DNA of the CDR3 is TGTGCCAGTAAATTCGGGAATTCACCCCTCCACTTT. This sequence joins TRBV19 and TRBJ1-6; D not resolved. Germline assignment: CDR1 LNHDA and CDR2 SQIVND (reference sequence). This CDR3 is built from 12 residues. V lost 7 bases and J 7 bases, leaving 8 bases between the germline ends.

V and J are TRBV7-2 and TRBJ2-3; D is possibly TRBD1 (6 bases). V was trimmed by 5 bases and J by 5 bases, leaving 14 bases between them. Per germline, CDR1 SGHTA and CDR2 FQGNSA. This CDR3 has 14 residues. The CDR3: CASSPQTGIDTQYF. The CDR3 DNA reads as TGTGCCAGCAGCCCCCAGACAGGCATAGATACGCAGTATTTT.

The V and J genes are TRBV6-5 and TRBJ2-2, with TRBD1 matching over 8 bases. V was pared by 6 bases and J by 4 bases, with 4 bases of the junction left unmatched. The CDR3 runs 14 residues. Germline values: CDR1 MNHEY, CDR2 SVGAGI. The CDR3 here is CASRYGQGTGELFF. DNA for the CDR3: TGTGCCAGCAGATACGGACAGGGCACCGGGGAGCTGTTTTTT.

The genes are TRBV20-1 and TRBJ1-1; D ambiguous. Trimming removed 3 bases from V and 6 bases from J, with 8 bases in between. Germline CDR1 and CDR2: DFQATT and SNEGSKA (reference sequence). The CDR3 contains 11 residues. CDR3 bases: TGCAGTGCTAGGTACCCGGCTGAAGCTTTCTTT. Translation gives CSARYPAEAFF.

The CDR3 DNA follows: TGTGCCAGCAGCTCACCGGTACGGTATGGGGCCAACGTCCTGACTTTC. Its translation: CASSSPVRYGANVLTF. The chain employs TRBV5-6 and TRBJ2-6; D ambiguous. Germline V gene data show CDR1 as SGHDT and CDR2 as YYEEEE. V was shortened by 3 bases and J by 3 bases, with 13 bases between the two germline ends. CDR3 length: 16 residues.

This clone appeared once. This rearrangement joins TRBV28 to TRBJ1-6; D remains ambiguous. The germline CDR1 and CDR2 sequences are MDHEN and SYDVKM. V was trimmed by 6 bases and J by 0 bases, leaving 9 bases between them. The CDR3 has 15 residues. The CDR3 sequence: CASSQASSYNSPLHF. CDR3 bases: TGTGCCAGCAGCCAGGCAAGCTCCTATAATTCACCCCTCCACTTT.

This chain joins TRBV18 and TRBJ1-3; no firm D call. The CDR3 sequence is 13 residues long. CDR1 and CDR2 from the germline V gene are KGHSH and LQKENI. Between the trimmed V and J ends, which lost 8 bases and 0 bases, there was a span of 8 bases. CDR3 loop: CASARNSGNTIYF. The CDR3 DNA reads TGTGCCAGCGCCAGGAACTCTGGAAACACCATATATTTT.

This chain connects TRBV19 to TRBJ1-1; D is possibly TRBD1 (5 bases). The CDR3 loop spans 16 amino acids. Germline-derived CDR1 and CDR2 are LNHDA and SQIVND (reference sequence). Trimming left V 8 bases short and J 0 bases short, with 19 bases between. The CDR3 nucleotides read TGTGCCAGTGCCAACCTCCAGGGACTATTGAACACTGAAGCTTTCTTT. Residues: CASANLQGLLNTEAFF.

The chain uses TRBV2 and TRBJ2-7; 9 bases are a match to TRBD1. CDR3 length: 14 amino acids. After removal of 6 bases from V and 2 bases from J, the junction contained 5 bases not matched to a gene. CDR1 and CDR2 from the germline V gene are SNHLY and FYNNEI. The CDR3 is CASRGGTGTYEQYF. Written as DNA, the CDR3 is TGTGCCAGCAGAGGGGGGACAGGGACCTACGAGCAGTACTTC.

Written as DNA, the CDR3 is TGTGCCACTTACGATACAGGGACCTACGAGCAGTACTTC. Encoded protein: CATYDTGTYEQYF. The chain links TRBV10-3 to TRBJ2-7, with D maybe TRBD1 (6 bases). From germline, CDR1 is ENHRY and CDR2 SYGVKD. This CDR3 is 13 amino acids long. V gave up 10 bases and J gave up 2 bases, with 15 bases separating them.

V gene TRBV2 combines with J gene TRBJ1-4, with D unclear. The CDR3 totals 15 residues. The germline V gene encodes CDR1 SNHLY and CDR2 FYNNEI. Trimming removed 10 bases at V and 5 bases at J, with 20 bases between. The CDR3 loop reads CATRLRGIRNEKLFF. The CDR3 region has the DNA TGTGCCACCCGCCTCAGAGGTATACGAAATGAAAAACTGTTTTTT.

The V call is TRBV7-8, the J call TRBJ1-3; 9 positions match TRBD1. Germline V gene data show CDR1 as SGHVS and CDR2 as FQNEAQ. V was pared by 4 bases and J by 4 bases, with 5 bases of the junction left unmatched. The CDR3 is 15 residues long. In DNA, the CDR3 is TGTGCCAGCAGCTACAGGGGGCTAGAGGGAAACACCATATATTTT. It codes for CASSYRGLEGNTIYF.

This chain joins TRBV7-3 and TRBJ2-7, with 7 bases fitting TRBD1. There are 15 residues in the CDR3. Losses at the gene ends were 5 bases for V and 6 bases for J; bases not matched to a gene: 13. Germline V CDR1 and CDR2: SGHTA, FQGTGA. The CDR3, as DNA: TGTGCCAGCAGCCAGCAACCAGGGGGTCCCCTCGAGCAGTACTTC. Its protein product is CASSQQPGGPLEQYF.

This chain connects TRBV5-1 to TRBJ2-3; D perhaps matches TRBD1 (5 bases). The V end lost 4 bases, the J end lost 3 bases, and 12 bases lay between the germline ends. Germline CDR1 and CDR2: SGHRS and YFSETQ. This CDR3 is built from 14 residues. CDR3 in DNA: TGCGCCAGCAGCGACAGTTTATCAACAGATACGCAGTATTTT. It is translated as CASSDSLSTDTQYF.

The V and J genes are TRBV7-9 and TRBJ1-6, with TRBD1 matching over 8 bases. CDR3 size: 15 residues. Germline values: CDR1 SEHNR, CDR2 FQNEAQ (reference sequence). V lost 5 bases and J lost 6; bases outside the gene matches: 6. Here the CDR3 reads CASSLRTGPNSPLHF. CDR3 nucleotide sequence: TGTGCCAGCAGCCTACGGACAGGGCCTAATTCACCCCTCCACTTT.

This chain links TRBV4-3 with TRBJ2-2, with D possibly TRBD1 on 5 matching bases. CDR1 is LGHNA, CDR2 YSLEER, per germline. The CDR3 has 16 amino acids. Trimming removed 2 bases from V and 4 bases from J, with 14 bases in between. The CDR3 nucleotides are TGCGCCAGCAGCCAATCAGTTGACAGTAGCACCGGGGAGCTGTTTTTT. This codes for CASSQSVDSSTGELFF.

The V gene is TRBV7-2, the J gene TRBJ1-3; D is unclear. The CDR3 spans 14 residues. Per the germline V gene, CDR1 is SGHTA and CDR2 is FQGNSA. Deletions cut 0 bases from V and 5 bases from J, with 8 bases between. In nucleotides, the CDR3 is TGTGCCAGCAGCTTAGCCAATACTCGAAACACCATATATTTT. Encoded protein: CASSLANTRNTIYF.

The gene calls are TRBV5-1 and TRBJ2-7; D ambiguous. CDR3 length: 13 residues. Germline V lookup: CDR1 SGHRS, CDR2 YFSETQ. Trimming left V 4 bases short and J 6 bases short, with 14 bases between. The CDR3 nucleotides are TGCGCCAGCAGCCCCCTCGGCGGTCTCGAGCAGTACTTC. Amino acid sequence: CASSPLGGLEQYF.

The chain links TRBV27 to TRBJ2-1, with 8 bases identical to TRBD1. This CDR3 has 14 residues. Germline V lookup: CDR1 MNHEY, CDR2 SMNVEV (reference sequence). V lost 7 bases and J lost 0; bases outside the gene matches: 2. The CDR3 here is CASTGQGSYNEQFF. In DNA, the CDR3 is TGTGCCAGCACTGGACAGGGCTCCTACAATGAGCAGTTCTTC.

The J gene is TRBJ1-1, the V gene TRBV7-2; 7 nucleotides line up with TRBD1. Germline CDR1 is SGHTA and CDR2 is FQGNSA. CDR3 length equals 15 residues. V trimming: 2 bases; J trimming: 0 bases; junction bases outside the gene matches: 3. The CDR3 DNA is TGTGCCAGCAGCTTACAGACAGGGATGAACACTGAAGCTTTCTTT. It encodes CASSLQTGMNTEAFF.

This chain links TRBV9 with TRBJ1-1; no definite D call. V shed 0 bases and J shed 1 base, with 13 bases lying between them. The germline CDR1 and CDR2 sequences are SGDLS and YYNGEE. There are 16 residues in the CDR3. The CDR3: CASSVDDWGGNTEAFF. The CDR3 DNA reads TGTGCCAGCAGCGTAGACGACTGGGGAGGGAACACTGAAGCTTTCTTT.

This clone has just a few counts. The chain joins TRBV6-4 to TRBJ1-2; D might be TRBD1 (5 bases). CDR1 and CDR2 (germline): MRHNA, SNTAGT. Trimming cost V 2 bases and J 4 bases, with 14 bases left between them. The length of the CDR3 is 15 residues. The CDR3: CASSDGDSGPYGYTF. CDR3 nucleotides: TGTGCCAGCAGTGACGGCGACAGCGGGCCCTATGGCTACACCTTC.

This clone occurred once. The V gene is TRBV29-1, the J gene TRBJ1-1, with 7 bases that match TRBD1. The CDR3 consists of 15 residues. V lost 6 bases, J lost 0 bases, and 10 bases stayed unmatched. In germline, CDR1 is SQVTM, CDR2 ANQGSEA. CDR3 sequence (DNA): TGCAGCGTCGTCAGGGACAGATTCATGAACACTGAAGCTTTCTTT. It encodes CSVVRDRFMNTEAFF.

The rearrangement uses TRBV10-3 and TRBJ1-1, with D maybe TRBD1 (5 bases). Germline assignment: CDR1 ENHRY and CDR2 SYGVKD. V dropped 7 bases and J dropped 3 bases, with 12 bases sitting between them. There are 13 residues in the CDR3. The CDR3 DNA is TGTGCCATCAAAGCCGCAGGGTACACTGAAGCTTTCTTT. Its translation is CAIKAAGYTEAFF.